This entry features one T cell receptor beta chain sequence. This clone was counted only a few times. Its antigen remains unidentified. There are no base qualities to consult, and no much larger clone falls within one base. This sample was taken from a study of T cell responses to AZD1222 COVID-19 vaccine (dated by TCRdb to about 2021). With regard to the full study: AZD1222 recipients given second doses at about 4 weeks or at about 12 weeks were pooled, since spike-specific TCR depth and breadth were not found to differ between the two schedules. TCR sequencing covered 233 trial participants: 200 to 220 given two doses of AZD1222 and 26 given two doses of MenACWY control vaccine. Trial participants were enrolled by age into subgroups of 18-55, 56-69 and 70-plus years, and roughly 150, 30 and 60 TCR-sequenced participants, respectively, were included in these subgroups. On the study overall, not on this receptor specifically: In the small 56-69-year group, the increase in depth fell short of significance, most likely because of low power. Nearly half of unique spike-specific TCRs reportedly recognized epitopes outside regions mutated in the B.1.351 and B.1.1.7 variants. Because no day 14 peak-response samples were available, repertoires were characterized only after the peak T cell response. After two AZD1222 doses, spike-specific TCR breadth and depth were significantly higher than at day 0 and than in MenACWY recipients. Most participants were white British and females outnumbered males, and the authors suggested that clonal diversity may have been underestimated. Conclusions about previously exposed vaccinees are limited because only six or seven AZD1222 recipients were SARS-CoV-2 seropositive at baseline. The vaccine-associated CD4 TCRs covered the entire spike protein, and the dominant responses fell in regions 160-218 and 743-854.

The germline V gene encodes CDR1 GTSNPN and CDR2 SVGIG (reference sequence). The CDR3 goes from the cysteine to the phenylalanine over 13 residues. CDR3 DNA only is kept here, 39 bases in frame from base 1. Germline trimming amounts to 4 bases on V and 5 bases on J, with 7 as the count of junction bases outside the gene matches. The sample's time point label, in plain terms: baseline before first vaccination. The vaccinee samples were drawn from two UK trials, COV001 and COV002, one of which was a single-blind randomized controlled phase 2/3 trial testing AZD1222 (ChAdOx1 nCoV-19) in healthy adults. For TCRbeta chain sequencing, PBMC samples from trial participants were taken at day 0 and at day 28 after the second dose. The CDR3 regions of human TCRbeta chains were analyzed by immunosequencing. Under the source paper's analysis protocol: TCRs in the repertoires were matched against a reference library of SARS-CoV-2-specific TCRs that had been generated with the MIRA antigen-specificity platform. Breadth was defined as the fraction of unique TCRs that were SARS-CoV-2-associated, and depth was defined as the fraction of total T cells that were SARS-CoV-2-associated. Using the MIRA data, every spike-specific TCR was mapped to the spike region that the TCR reacted to and assigned to either a CD4 or a CD8 class. Log10-transformed breadth and depth values were compared by one-way ANOVA with Sidak's multiple comparisons tests. TCRdb took this table from immuneACCESS and kept in-frame rearrangements with V and J called. Such tables lack part of the clones; where checked against another copy, unresolved V genes explain under half of the gap, and the rest is unexplained. V, J and clone size were drawn from that table, and D and trimming were deduced from the DNA. The table for this sample lists 110,000 to 150,000 clones; 80% to 95% of them were counted only once. The top ten constitute about 3% of the sample.

Sequenced here: peripheral blood, sampled on day 0 of AZD1222 vaccination. The chain is assembled from TRBV30 and TRBJ1-1, with 7 bases in between that match TRBD1. This TCR was recovered from an adult in good health. CDR3 protein: CAWTRGRGTEAFF. DNA sequence: TGTGCCTGGACGAGGGGGCGCGGGACTGAAGCTTTCTTT.